This is a list of T cell receptor beta chains from one sample in a study of T-cell memory formation after mild COVID-19. TCRdb recomputed calls from the 5' RACE reads with MiXCR, one row per CDR3 protein. There are some 600,000 distinct CDR3 sequences in the sample; around 15% occur only once, and roughly 8% lies in the top ten. The sample comprised PBMCs or a T cell subset sorted from them (not recorded which). These receptors were obtained from an adult woman who had mild COVID-19 (a few samples of this study predate the infection). Cell type and time point are not known. The CDR3 runs from the conserved cysteine through the conserved F or W. The D gene is left open where the match is weak. Clone size is not always given. Where it is, it says once, few, many or a class for expanded clones.

d_gene,j_gene,len,abundance,v_gene,CDR3aa,CDR3nt
TRBD2,TRBJ2-3,15,many,TRBV7-3,CASSLMSGVADTQYF,TGTGCCAGCAGCTTAATGAGCGGGGTCGCAGATACGCAGTATTTT
.,TRBJ1-5,13,.,TRBV21-1,CASSARGDGPQHF,TGTGCCAGCAGCGCCCGGGGTGACGGGCCCCAGCATTTT
.,TRBJ1-2,14,few,TRBV5-5,CASIRYSTNYGYTF,TGTGCCAGCATCCGCTACTCAACTAACTATGGCTACACCTTC
TRBD1,TRBJ1-2,15,few,TRBV12-3/TRBV12-4,CASSDSSRTGTGYTF,TGTGCCAGCAGTGACTCAAGTAGGACAGGGACTGGCTACACCTTC
.,TRBJ2-1,17,few,TRBV14,CASSQVSGLISYNEQFF,TGTGCCAGCAGCCAAGTTTCAGGGCTTATCTCCTACAATGAGCAGTTCTTC
.,TRBJ2-1,14,few,TRBV5-6,CASSLVRGPNEQFF,TGTGCCAGCAGCTTGGTTCGTGGACCCAATGAGCAGTTCTTC
.,TRBJ2-7,13,.,TRBV4-3,CASSQGRLYEQYF,TGCGCCAGCAGCCAAGGACGACTCTACGAGCAGTACTTC
.,TRBJ2-2,16,.,TRBV24-1,CATSVAGTPNTGELFF,TGTGCCACCAGTGTTGCGGGGACTCCGAACACCGGGGAGCTGTTTTTT
.,TRBJ1-2,14,few,TRBV5-1,CASSSGWGDYGYTF,TGCGCCAGCAGCTCGGGTTGGGGTGACTATGGCTACACCTTC
TRBD1,TRBJ1-2,13,few,TRBV7-2,CASSSNRGDGYTF,TGTGCCAGCAGCTCGAACAGGGGGGATGGCTACACCTTC
TRBD1,TRBJ2-7,19,.,TRBV7-2,CASSRDSVSWEQVSYEQYF,TGTGCCAGCAGCCGGGACAGCGTCTCCTGGGAGCAGGTTTCCTACGAGCAGTACTTC
.,TRBJ1-2,11,few,TRBV20-1,CSASRERGYTF,TGCAGTGCTAGCAGGGAAAGAGGCTACACCTTC
.,TRBJ2-7,14,.,TRBV5-5,CASIHGLIDYEQYF,TGTGCCAGCATCCACGGACTTATCGACTACGAGCAGTACTTC
.,TRBJ2-7,14,.,TRBV21-1,CASSTLPGTYEQYF,TGTGCCAGCAGCACTTTGCCCGGGACCTACGAGCAGTACTTC
.,TRBJ2-6,13,.,TRBV12-3/TRBV12-4,CASTLTGANVLTF,TGTGCCAGCACCCTTACTGGGGCCAACGTCCTGACTTTC